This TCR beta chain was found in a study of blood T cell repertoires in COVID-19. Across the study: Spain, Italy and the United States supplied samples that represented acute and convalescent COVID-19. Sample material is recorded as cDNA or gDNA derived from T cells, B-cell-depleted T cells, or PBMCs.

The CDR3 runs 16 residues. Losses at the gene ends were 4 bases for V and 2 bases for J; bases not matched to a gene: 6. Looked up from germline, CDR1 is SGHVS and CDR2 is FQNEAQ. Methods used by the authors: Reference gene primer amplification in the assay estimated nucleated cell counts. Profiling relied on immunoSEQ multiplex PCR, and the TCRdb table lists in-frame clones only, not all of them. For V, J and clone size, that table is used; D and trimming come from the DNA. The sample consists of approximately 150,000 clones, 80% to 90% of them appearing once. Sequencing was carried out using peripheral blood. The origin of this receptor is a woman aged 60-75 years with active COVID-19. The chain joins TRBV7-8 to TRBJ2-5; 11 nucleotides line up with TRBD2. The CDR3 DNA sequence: TGTGCCAGCAGCTCGAGAGGGACTAGCGGACAAGAGACCCAGTACTTC. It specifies CASSSRGTSGQETQYF.